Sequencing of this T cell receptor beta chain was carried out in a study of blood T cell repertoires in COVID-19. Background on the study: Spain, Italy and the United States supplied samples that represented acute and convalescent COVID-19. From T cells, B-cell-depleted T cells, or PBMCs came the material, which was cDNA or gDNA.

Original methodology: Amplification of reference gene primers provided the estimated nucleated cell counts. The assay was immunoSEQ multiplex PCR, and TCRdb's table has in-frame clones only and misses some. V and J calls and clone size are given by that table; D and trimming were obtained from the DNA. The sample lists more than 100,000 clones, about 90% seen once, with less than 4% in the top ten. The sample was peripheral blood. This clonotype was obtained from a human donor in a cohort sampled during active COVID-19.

The DNA of the CDR3 is TGTGCCAGTAGTAGAACCGGGACAGGGGGACAAGAGACCCAGTACTTC. This translates into CASSRTGTGGQETQYF. The chain links TRBV19 to TRBJ2-5; 11 bases map to TRBD1. Germline values: CDR1 LNHDA, CDR2 SQIVND (reference sequence). Losses at the gene ends were 4 bases for V and 2 bases for J; bases not matched to a gene: 6. This CDR3 is 16 amino acids long.